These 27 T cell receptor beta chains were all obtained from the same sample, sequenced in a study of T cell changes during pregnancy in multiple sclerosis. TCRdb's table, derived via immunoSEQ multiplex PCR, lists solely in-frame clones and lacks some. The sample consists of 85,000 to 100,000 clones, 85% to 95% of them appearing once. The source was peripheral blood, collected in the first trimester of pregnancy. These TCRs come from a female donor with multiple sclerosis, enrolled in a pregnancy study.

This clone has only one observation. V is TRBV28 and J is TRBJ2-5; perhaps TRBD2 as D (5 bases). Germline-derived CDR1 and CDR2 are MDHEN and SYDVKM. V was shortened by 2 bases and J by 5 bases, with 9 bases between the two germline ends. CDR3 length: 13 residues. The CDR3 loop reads CASSLIARETQYF. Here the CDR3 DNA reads TGTGCCAGCAGTTTAATAGCGCGGGAGACCCAGTACTTC.

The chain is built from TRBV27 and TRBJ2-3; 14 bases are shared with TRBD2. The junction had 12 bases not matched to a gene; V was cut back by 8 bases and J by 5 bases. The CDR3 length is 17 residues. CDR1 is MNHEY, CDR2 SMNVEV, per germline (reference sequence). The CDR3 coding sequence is TGTGCCAGCTCTACCCCGACCGGACTAGCGGGAGGAGATACGCAGTATTTT. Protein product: CASSTPTGLAGGDTQYF.

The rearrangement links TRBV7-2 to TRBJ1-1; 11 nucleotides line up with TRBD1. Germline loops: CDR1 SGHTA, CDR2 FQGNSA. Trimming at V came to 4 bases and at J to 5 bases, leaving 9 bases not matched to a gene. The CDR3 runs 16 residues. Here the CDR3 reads CASSSSGTGGATEAFF. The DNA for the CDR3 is TGTGCCAGCAGCTCCTCCGGGACAGGGGGAGCGACTGAAGCTTTCTTT. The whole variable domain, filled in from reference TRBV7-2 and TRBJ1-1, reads GAGVSQSPSNKVTEKGKDVELRCDPISGHTALYWYRQSLGQGLEFLIYFQGNSAPDKSGLPSDRFSAERTGGSVSTLTIQRTQQEDSAVYLCASSSSGTGGATEAFFGQGTRLTVV.

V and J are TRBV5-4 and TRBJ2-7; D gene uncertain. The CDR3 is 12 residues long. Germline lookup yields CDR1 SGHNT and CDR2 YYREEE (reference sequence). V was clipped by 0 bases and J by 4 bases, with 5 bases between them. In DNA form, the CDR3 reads TGTGCCAGCAGCTTGGACAGATACGAGCAGTACTTC. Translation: CASSLDRYEQYF.

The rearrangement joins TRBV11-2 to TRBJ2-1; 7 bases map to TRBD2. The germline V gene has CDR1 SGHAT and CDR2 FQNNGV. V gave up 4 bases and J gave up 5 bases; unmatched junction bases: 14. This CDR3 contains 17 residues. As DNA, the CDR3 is TGTGCCAGCAGCTCGGGGGGTTGGGGAGACACGCACAATGAGCAGTTCTTC. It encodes CASSSGGWGDTHNEQFF.

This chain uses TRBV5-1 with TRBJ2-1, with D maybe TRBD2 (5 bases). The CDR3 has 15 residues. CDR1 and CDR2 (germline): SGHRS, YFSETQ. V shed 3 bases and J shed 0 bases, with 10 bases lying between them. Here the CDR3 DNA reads TGCGCCAGCAGCTCCACTAGTTCCTCCTACAATGAGCAGTTCTTC. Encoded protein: CASSSTSSSYNEQFF. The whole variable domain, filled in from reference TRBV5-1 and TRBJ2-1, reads KAGVTQTPRYLIKTRGQQVTLSCSPISGHRSVSWYQQTPGQGLQFLFEYFSETQRNKGNFPGRFSGRQFSNSRSEMNVSTLELGDSALYLCASSSTSSSYNEQFFGPGTRLTVL.

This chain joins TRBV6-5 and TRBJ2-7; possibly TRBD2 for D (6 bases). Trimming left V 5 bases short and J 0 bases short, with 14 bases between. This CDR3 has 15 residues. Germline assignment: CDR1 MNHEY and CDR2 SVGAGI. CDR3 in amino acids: CASSPPGDLSYEQYF. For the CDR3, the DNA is TGTGCCAGCAGTCCCCCGGGAGACCTCTCCTACGAGCAGTACTTC.

In nucleotides, the CDR3 is TGTGCCACCCGAGGGCCGGGCACCGGGGAGCTGTTTTTT. Its protein product is CATRGPGTGELFF. V is TRBV10-3 and J is TRBJ2-2; tentative D call: TRBD2 (5 bases). The CDR3 has 13 residues. Trimming cost V 10 bases and J 4 bases, with 13 bases left between them. CDR1 and CDR2 (germline): ENHRY, SYGVKD.

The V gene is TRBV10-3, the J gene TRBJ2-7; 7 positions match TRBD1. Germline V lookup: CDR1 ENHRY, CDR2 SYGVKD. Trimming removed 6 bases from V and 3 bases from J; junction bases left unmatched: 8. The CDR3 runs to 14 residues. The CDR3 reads CAISPGGFLYEQYF. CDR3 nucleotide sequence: TGTGCCATCAGCCCAGGGGGTTTCCTCTACGAGCAGTACTTC.

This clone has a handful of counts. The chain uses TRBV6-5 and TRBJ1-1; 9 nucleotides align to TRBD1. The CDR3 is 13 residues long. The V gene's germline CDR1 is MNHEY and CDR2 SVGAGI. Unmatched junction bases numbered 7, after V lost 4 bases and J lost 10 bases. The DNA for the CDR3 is TGTGCCAGCAGTTTCGATCAACAGGGGGCAGCTTTCTTT. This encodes CASSFDQQGAAFF.

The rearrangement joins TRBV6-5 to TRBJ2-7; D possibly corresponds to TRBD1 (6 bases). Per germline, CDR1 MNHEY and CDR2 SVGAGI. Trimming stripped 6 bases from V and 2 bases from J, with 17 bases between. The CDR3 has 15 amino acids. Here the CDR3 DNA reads TGTGCCAGCAGATTACAGGGAAAAGGGACCTACGAGCAGTACTTC. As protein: CASRLQGKGTYEQYF.

Written as DNA, the CDR3 is TGTGCCACCAGAATCGGACAGGGGAACGGTCAGCCCCAGCATTTT. This translates into CATRIGQGNGQPQHF. The chain uses TRBV15 and TRBJ1-5; 9 bases are a match to TRBD1. Germline V gene sequence: CDR1 LNHNV, CDR2 YYDKDF (reference sequence). V gave up 6 bases and J gave up 6 bases; unmatched junction bases: 9. There are 15 residues in the CDR3.

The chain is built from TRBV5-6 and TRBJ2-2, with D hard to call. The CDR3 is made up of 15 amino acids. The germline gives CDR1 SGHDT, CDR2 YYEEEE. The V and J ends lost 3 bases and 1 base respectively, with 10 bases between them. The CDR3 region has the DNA TGTGCCAGCAGCTCAGTTACACGGAACACCGGGGAGCTGTTTTTT. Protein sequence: CASSSVTRNTGELFF.

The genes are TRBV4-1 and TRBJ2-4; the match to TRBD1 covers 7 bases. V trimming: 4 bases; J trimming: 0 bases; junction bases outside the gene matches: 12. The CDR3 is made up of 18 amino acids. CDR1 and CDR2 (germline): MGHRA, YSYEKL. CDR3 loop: CASSRRLGQNIAKNIQYF. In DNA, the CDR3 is TGCGCCAGCAGCCGCCGCCTGGGACAGAATATAGCCAAAAACATTCAGTACTTC.

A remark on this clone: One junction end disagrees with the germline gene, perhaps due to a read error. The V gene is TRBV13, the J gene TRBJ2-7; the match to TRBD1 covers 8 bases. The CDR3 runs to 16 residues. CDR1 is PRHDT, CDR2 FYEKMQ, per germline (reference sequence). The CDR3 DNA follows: TGTGCCAGCACCTTAGGCATCAGGGGGCCCCCCTACGAGCAGTACTTC. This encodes CASTLGIRGPPYEQYF.

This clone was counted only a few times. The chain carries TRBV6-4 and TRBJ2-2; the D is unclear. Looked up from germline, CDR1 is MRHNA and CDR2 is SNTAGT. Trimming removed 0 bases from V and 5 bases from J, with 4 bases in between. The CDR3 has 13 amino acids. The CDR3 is CASSDSETGELFF. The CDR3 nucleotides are TGTGCCAGCAGTGACTCAGAGACCGGGGAGCTGTTTTTT.

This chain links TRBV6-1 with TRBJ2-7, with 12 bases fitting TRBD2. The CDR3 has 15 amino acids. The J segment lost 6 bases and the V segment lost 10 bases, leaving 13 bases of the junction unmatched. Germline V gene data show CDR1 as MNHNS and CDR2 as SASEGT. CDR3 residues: CATSLEGLAGLEQYF. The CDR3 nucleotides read TGTGCCACCTCCCTTGAGGGACTAGCGGGCCTCGAGCAGTACTTC.

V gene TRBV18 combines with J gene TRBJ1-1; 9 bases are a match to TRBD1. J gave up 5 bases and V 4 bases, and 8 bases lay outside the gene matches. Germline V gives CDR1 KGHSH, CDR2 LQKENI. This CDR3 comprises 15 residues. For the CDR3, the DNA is TGTGCCAGCTCACTAACAGGGGGCCTGGGTACTGAAGCTTTCTTT. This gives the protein CASSLTGGLGTEAFF.

Written as DNA, the CDR3 is TGTGCCAGCAGCTTGTCTGCGCTCAACCGCAATGAGCAGTTCTTC. Translating it yields CASSLSALNRNEQFF. The chain links TRBV5-6 to TRBJ2-1, with D hard to call. Germline loops: CDR1 SGHDT, CDR2 YYEEEE. V lost 1 base, J lost 6 bases, and 14 bases lay in between. The CDR3 has 15 amino acids.

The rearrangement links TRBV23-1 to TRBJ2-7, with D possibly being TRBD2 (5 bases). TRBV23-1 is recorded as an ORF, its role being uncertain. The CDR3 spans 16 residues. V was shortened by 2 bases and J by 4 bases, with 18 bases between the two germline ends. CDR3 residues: CASSQTRVSSGYEQYF. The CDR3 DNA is TGCGCCAGCAGTCAAACTAGGGTCAGCTCCGGGTACGAGCAGTACTTC.

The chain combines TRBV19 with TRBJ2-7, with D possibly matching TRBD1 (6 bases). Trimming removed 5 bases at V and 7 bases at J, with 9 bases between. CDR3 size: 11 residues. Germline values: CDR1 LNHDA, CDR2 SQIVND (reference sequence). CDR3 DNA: TGTGCCAGTAGTTCCGGGACAGAGCAGTACTTC. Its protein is CASSSGTEQYF.

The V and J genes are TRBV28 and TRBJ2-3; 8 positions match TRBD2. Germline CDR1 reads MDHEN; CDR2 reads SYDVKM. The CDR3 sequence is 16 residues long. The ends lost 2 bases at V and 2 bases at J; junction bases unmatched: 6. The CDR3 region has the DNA TGTGCCAGCAGTTTAGGGAGCGGGAGCGTCACAGATACGCAGTATTTT. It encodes CASSLGSGSVTDTQYF. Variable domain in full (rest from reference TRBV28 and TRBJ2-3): DVKVTQSSRYLVKRTGEKVFLECVQDMDHENMFWYRQDPGLGLRLIYFSYDVKMKEKGDIPEGYSVSREKKERFSLILESASTNQTSMYLCASSLGSGSVTDTQYFGPGTRLTVL.

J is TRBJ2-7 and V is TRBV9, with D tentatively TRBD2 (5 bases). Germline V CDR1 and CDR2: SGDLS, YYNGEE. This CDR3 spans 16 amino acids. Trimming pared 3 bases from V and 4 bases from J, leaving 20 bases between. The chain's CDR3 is CASSAGLSALAYEQYF. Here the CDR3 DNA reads TGTGCCAGCAGCGCCGGCCTTAGCGCGTTGGCTTACGAGCAGTACTTC.

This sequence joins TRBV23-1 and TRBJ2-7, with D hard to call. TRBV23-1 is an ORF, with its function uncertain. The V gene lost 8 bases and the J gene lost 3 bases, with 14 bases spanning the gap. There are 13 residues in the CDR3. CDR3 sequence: CASSQISGYEQYF. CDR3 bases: TGCGCCAGCTCACAAATCTCAGGCTACGAGCAGTACTTC.

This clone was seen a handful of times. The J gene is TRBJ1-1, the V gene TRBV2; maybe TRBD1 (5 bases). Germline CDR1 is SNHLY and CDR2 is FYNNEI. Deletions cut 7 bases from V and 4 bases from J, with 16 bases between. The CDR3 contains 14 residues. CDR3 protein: CASIKIQAFTEAFF. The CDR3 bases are TGTGCCAGCATAAAAATACAGGCCTTCACTGAAGCTTTCTTT.

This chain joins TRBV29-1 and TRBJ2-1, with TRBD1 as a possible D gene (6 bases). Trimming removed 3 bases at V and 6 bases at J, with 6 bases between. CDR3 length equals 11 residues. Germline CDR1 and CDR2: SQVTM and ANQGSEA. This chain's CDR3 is CSVDRGNEQFF. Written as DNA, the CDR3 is TGCAGCGTTGACAGGGGCAATGAGCAGTTCTTC.

In DNA, the CDR3 is TGTGCCAGCAGCATGAACAGGGGCGACGAGCAGTACTTC. Translated: CASSMNRGDEQYF. The chain employs TRBV5-6 and TRBJ2-7; TRBD1 matches at 7 bases. The CDR3 has 13 amino acids. Germline V lookup: CDR1 SGHDT, CDR2 YYEEEE. After removal of 4 bases from V and 5 bases from J, the junction contained 6 bases not matched to a gene. The full variable domain, its missing parts supplied by reference TRBV5-6 and TRBJ2-7, is DAGVTQSPTHLIKTRGQQVTLRCSPKSGHDTVSWYQQALGQGPQFIFQYYEEEERQRGNFPDRFSGHQFPNYSSELNVNALLLGDSALYLCASSMNRGDEQYFGPGTRLTVT.